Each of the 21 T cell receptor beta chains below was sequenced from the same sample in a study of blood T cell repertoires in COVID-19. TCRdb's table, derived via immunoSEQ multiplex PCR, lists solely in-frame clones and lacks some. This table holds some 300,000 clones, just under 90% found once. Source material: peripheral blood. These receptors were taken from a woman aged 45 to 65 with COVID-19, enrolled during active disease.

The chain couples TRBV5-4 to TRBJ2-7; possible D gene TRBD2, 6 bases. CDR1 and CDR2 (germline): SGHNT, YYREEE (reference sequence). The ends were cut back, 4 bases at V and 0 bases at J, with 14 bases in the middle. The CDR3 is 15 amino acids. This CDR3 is CASSEGLQSSYEQYF. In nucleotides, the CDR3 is TGTGCCAGCAGCGAGGGACTTCAAAGCTCCTACGAGCAGTACTTC.

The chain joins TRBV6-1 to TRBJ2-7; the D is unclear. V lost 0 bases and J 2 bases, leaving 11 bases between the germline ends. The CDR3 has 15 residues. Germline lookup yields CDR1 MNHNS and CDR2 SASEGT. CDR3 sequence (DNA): TGTGCCAGCAGTGAAGCGTGGCAGGTTACCTACGAGCAGTACTTC. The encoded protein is CASSEAWQVTYEQYF.

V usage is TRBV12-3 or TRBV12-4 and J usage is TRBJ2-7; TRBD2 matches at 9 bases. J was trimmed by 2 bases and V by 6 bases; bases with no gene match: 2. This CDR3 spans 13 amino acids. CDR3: CASRPSGTYEQYF. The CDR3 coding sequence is TGTGCCAGCAGGCCTAGCGGGACCTACGAGCAGTACTTC.

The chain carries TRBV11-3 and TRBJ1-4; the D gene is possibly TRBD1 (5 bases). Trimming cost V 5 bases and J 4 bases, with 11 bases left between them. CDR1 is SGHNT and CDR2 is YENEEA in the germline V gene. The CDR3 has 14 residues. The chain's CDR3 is CASSRGSLNEKLFF. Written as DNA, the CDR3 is TGTGCCAGCAGCCGGGGGTCCCTTAATGAAAAACTGTTTTTT.

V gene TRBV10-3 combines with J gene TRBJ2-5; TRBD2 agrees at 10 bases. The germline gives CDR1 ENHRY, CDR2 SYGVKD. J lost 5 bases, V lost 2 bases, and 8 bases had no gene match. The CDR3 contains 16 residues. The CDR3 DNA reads TGTGCCATCAGTGAGGGGGCTAGCGGGAGTAGGGAGACCCAGTACTTC. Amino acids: CAISEGASGSRETQYF.

DNA for the CDR3: TGCGCCAGCAGCCACCCGCTCTCCGGGACAGGTTTTAATTCACCCCTCCACTTT. It is translated as CASSHPLSGTGFNSPLHF. The chain has TRBV4-1 and TRBJ1-6; TRBD1 matches 8 bases. The CDR3 consists of 18 residues. Germline assignment: CDR1 MGHRA and CDR2 YSYEKL. Losses at the gene ends were 3 bases for V and 6 bases for J; bases not matched to a gene: 13.

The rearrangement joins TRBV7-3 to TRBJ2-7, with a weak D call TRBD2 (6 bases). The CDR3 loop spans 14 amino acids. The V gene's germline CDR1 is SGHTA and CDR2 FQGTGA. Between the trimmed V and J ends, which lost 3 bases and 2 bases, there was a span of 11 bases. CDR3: CASSLGLTPYEQYF. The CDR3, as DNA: TGTGCCAGCAGCTTGGGACTCACACCCTACGAGCAGTACTTC.

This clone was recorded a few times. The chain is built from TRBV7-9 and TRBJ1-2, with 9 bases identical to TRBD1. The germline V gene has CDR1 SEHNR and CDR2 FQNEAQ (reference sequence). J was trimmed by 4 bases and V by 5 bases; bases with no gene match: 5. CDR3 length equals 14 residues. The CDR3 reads CASSLMGQGYGYTF. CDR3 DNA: TGTGCCAGCAGCCTGATGGGACAGGGCTATGGCTACACCTTC.

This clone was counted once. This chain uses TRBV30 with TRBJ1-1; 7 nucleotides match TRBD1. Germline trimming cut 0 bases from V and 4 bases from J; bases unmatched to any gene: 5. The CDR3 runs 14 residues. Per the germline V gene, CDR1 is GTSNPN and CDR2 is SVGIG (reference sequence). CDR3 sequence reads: CAWSVDPGGTEAFF. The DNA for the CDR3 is TGTGCCTGGAGTGTAGATCCAGGGGGCACTGAAGCTTTCTTT.

CDR3 bases: TGTGCCGGACAGCTCCAAGAGACCCAGTACTTC. It yields the protein CAGQLQETQYF. The chain uses TRBV2 and TRBJ2-5, with a tentative D call TRBD1 (6 bases). The germline V gene has CDR1 SNHLY and CDR2 FYNNEI. This CDR3 has 11 residues. Trimming stripped 11 bases from V and 1 base from J, with 8 bases between.

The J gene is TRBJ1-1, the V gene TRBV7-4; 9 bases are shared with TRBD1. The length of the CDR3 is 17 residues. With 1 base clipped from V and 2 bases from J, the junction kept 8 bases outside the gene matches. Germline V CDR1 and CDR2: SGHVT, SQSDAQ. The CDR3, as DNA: TGTGCCAGCAGCTTAGTCGGGGACAGGGTAGAAAACACTGAAGCTTTCTTT. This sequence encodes CASSLVGDRVENTEAFF. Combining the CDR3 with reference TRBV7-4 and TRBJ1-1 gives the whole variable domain GAGVSQSPRYKVAKRGRDVALRCDSISGHVTLYWYRQTLGQGSEVLTYSQSDAQRDKSGRPSGRFSAERPERSVSTLKIQRTEQGDSAVYLCASSLVGDRVENTEAFFGQGTRLTVV.

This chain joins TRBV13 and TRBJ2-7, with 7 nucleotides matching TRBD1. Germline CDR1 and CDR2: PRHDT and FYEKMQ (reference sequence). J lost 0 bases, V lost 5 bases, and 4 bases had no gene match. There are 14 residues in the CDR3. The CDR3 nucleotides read TGTGCCAGCAGCCGGGACAGTACCTCCTACGAGCAGTACTTC. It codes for CASSRDSTSYEQYF.

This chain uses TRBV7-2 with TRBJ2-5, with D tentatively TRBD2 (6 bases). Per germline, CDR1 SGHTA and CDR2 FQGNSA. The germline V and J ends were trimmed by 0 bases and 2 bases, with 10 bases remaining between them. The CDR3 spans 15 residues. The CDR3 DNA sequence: TGTGCCAGCAGCTTAGCGCGGCTAGCGCAAGAGACCCAGTACTTC. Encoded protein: CASSLARLAQETQYF.

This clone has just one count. CDR3 DNA: TGTGCCAGCTCACCAAACAGCCTCTCTGGAAACACCATATATTTT. This translates into CASSPNSLSGNTIYF. The rearrangement links TRBV18 to TRBJ1-3; D gene uncertain. CDR1 KGHSH and CDR2 LQKENI come from the germline V gene. V lost 2 bases and J lost 0, with 8 bases in between. This CDR3 has 15 amino acids.

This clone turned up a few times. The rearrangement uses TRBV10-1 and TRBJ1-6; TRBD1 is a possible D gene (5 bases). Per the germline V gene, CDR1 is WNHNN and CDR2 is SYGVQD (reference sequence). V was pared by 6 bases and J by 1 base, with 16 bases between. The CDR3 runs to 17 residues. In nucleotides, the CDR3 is TGCGCCAGCAGGGGGACTGACGGTTGGTCCTATAATTCACCCCTCCACTTT. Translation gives CASRGTDGWSYNSPLHF.

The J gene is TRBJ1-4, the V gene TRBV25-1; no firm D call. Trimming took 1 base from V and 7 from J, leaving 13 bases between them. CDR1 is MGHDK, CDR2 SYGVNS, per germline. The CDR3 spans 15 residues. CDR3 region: CASSEFRFSLEKLFF. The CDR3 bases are TGTGCCAGCAGTGAATTCCGGTTTTCGCTTGAAAAACTGTTTTTT.

The CDR3 DNA sequence: TGTGCCAGTAGTCTCTATAGCGGGAGGCTCGAGCAGTACTTC. This translates into CASSLYSGRLEQYF. The J gene is TRBJ2-7, the V gene TRBV19, with 10 bases identical to TRBD2. With 5 bases clipped from V and 6 bases from J, the junction kept 7 bases outside the gene matches. CDR1 and CDR2 (germline): LNHDA, SQIVND (reference sequence). The CDR3 length is 14 residues.

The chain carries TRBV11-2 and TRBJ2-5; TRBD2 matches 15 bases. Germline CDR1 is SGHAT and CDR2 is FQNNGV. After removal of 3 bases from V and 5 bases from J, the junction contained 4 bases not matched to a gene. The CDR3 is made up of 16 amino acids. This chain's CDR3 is CASSFGTSGRYETQYF. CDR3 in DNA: TGTGCCAGCAGCTTTGGGACTAGCGGGAGGTACGAGACCCAGTACTTC.

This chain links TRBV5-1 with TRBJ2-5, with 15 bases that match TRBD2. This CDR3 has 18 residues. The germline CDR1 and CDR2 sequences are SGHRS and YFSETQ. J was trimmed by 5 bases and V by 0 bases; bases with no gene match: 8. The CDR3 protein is CASSLGTSGRAGVETQYF. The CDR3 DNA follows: TGCGCCAGCAGCTTGGGGACTAGCGGGAGGGCCGGCGTGGAGACCCAGTACTTC.

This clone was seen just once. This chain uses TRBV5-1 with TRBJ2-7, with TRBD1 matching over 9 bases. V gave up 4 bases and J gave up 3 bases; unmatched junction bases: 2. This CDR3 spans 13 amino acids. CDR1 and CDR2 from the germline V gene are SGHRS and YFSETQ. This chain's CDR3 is CASSRGQGYEQYF. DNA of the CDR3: TGCGCCAGCAGCAGGGGACAGGGCTACGAGCAGTACTTC.

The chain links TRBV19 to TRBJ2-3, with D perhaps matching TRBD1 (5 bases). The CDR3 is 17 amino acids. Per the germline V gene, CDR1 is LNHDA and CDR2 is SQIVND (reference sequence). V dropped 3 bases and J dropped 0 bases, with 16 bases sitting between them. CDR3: CASSIPSWTPSTDTQYF. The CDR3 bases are TGTGCCAGTAGTATCCCCTCATGGACACCCAGCACAGATACGCAGTATTTT.